The 18 T cell receptor beta chains presented below share a single source sample, sequenced in a study of T cells in Graves' hyperthyroidism and ophthalmopathy. TCR beta CDR3 sequences were amplified from RNA transcripts. A set of HTBI primers served as the primers for a first-round RT-PCR of the TCR CDR3. Each CDR3 protein gets one entry after TCRdb re-called the multiplex PCR reads with MiXCR. The data hold 500,000 to 650,000 distinct CDR3 sequences, with more than 14% observed a single time. Sequencing used blood. The receptors derive from a woman aged 45-60 years with Graves' ophthalmopathy.

About this clonotype itself: A junction end diverges from the germline sequence, so it may reflect a read error. The chain uses TRBV9 and TRBJ2-1, with D perhaps TRBD1 or TRBD2 (6 bases each). The CDR3 covers 18 residues. Germline V gene lookup returns CDR1 SGDLS and CDR2 YYNGEE. The CDR3 sequence is CSSSGRQGKEGSYNEQFF. CDR3 bases: TGTTCCAGCAGCGGTAGGCAGGGGAAGGAGGGCTCCTACAATGAGCAGTTCTTC.

Ten or more counts support this clonotype. The chain links TRBV9 to TRBJ2-1; D possibly corresponds to TRBD2 (6 bases). Deletions cut 2 bases from V and 2 bases from J, with 14 bases between. CDR1 is SGDLS and CDR2 is YYNGEE in the germline V gene. The CDR3 spans 16 residues. CDR3 amino acids: CASSVLAHETYNEQFF. CDR3 DNA sequence: TGTGCCAGCAGCGTGCTAGCGCACGAAACCTACAATGAGCAGTTCTTC.

V gene TRBV30 combines with J gene TRBJ2-1, with 14 nucleotides matching TRBD2. CDR3 size: 20 residues. Germline CDR1 GTSNPN, CDR2 SVGIG (reference sequence). V trimming: 0 bases; J trimming: 6 bases; junction bases outside the gene matches: 16. CDR3 sequence: CAWSVPPGLAGASWGNEQFF. The CDR3 region has the DNA TGTGCCTGGAGTGTACCCCCGGGACTAGCGGGAGCGTCCTGGGGCAATGAGCAGTTCTTC.

The chain couples TRBV28 to TRBJ1-5; perhaps TRBD1 as D (5 bases). CDR3 length: 13 residues. Germline CDR1 is MDHEN and CDR2 is SYDVKM. The V end lost 6 bases, the J end lost 6 bases, and 12 bases lay between the germline ends. This CDR3 reads CASRLLGTQPQHF. The CDR3 DNA is TGTGCCAGCAGACTCCTGGGGACTCAGCCCCAGCATTTT. Using reference TRBV28 and TRBJ1-5 for the parts outside the CDR3, the full variable domain is DVKVTQSSRYLVKRTGEKVFLECVQDMDHENMFWYRQDPGLGLRLIYFSYDVKMKEKGDIPEGYSVSREKKERFSLILESASTNQTSMYLCASRLLGTQPQHFGDGTRLSIL.

The chain couples TRBV6-1 to TRBJ2-3, with D perhaps TRBD2 (5 bases). The CDR3 is 14 amino acids. Germline CDR1 is MNHNS and CDR2 is SASEGT. Trimming removed 5 bases from V and 5 bases from J, with 14 bases in between. The CDR3 is CASSPEMSGDTQYF. CDR3 nucleotide sequence: TGTGCCAGCAGTCCCGAGATGAGCGGAGATACGCAGTATTTT.

This clonotype was recorded at least ten times. This rearrangement joins TRBV27 to TRBJ2-3; 8 positions agree with TRBD2. Per the germline V gene, CDR1 is MNHEY and CDR2 is SMNVEV (reference sequence). The V and J ends lost 10 bases and 0 bases, in that order; junction bases with no gene match: 9. The CDR3 loop spans 15 amino acids. CDR3 region: CATMAGTRSTDTQYF. Written as DNA, the CDR3 is TGTGCCACCATGGCCGGGACTAGAAGCACAGATACGCAGTATTTT.

J is TRBJ2-2 and V is TRBV19; 14 bases are a match to TRBD2. V dropped 3 bases and J dropped 3; count of bases not matched to a gene: 6. CDR3 length: 18 amino acids. The germline V gene has CDR1 LNHDA and CDR2 SQIVND (reference sequence). CDR3 coding DNA: TGTGCCAGTAGTATGACTAGCGGGAGGGTATATGACACCGGGGAGCTGTTTTTT. Its protein is CASSMTSGRVYDTGELFF.

This clonotype was observed a few times. The chain employs TRBV29-1 and TRBJ2-7, with 9 bases identical to TRBD1. The germline gives CDR1 SQVTM, CDR2 ANQGSEA. The CDR3 consists of 14 residues. V trimming: 7 bases; J trimming: 5 bases; junction bases outside the gene matches: 12. The CDR3: CSAATGTGKDEQYF. As DNA, the CDR3 is TGCAGCGCGGCGACCGGGACAGGGAAAGACGAGCAGTACTTC.

Only a few counts were recorded for this clonotype. The CDR3 sequence: CSARDPLTSGGGETQYF. Written as DNA, the CDR3 is TGCAGTGCTAGAGACCCATTGACTAGCGGGGGGGGAGAGACCCAGTACTTC. The chain has TRBV20-1 and TRBJ2-5; TRBD2 agrees at 14 bases. This CDR3 comprises 17 residues. Germline V gene sequence: CDR1 DFQATT, CDR2 SNEGSKA (reference sequence). J was trimmed by 4 bases and V by 0 bases; bases with no gene match: 7.

The gene calls are TRBV7-9 and TRBJ2-4; D is uncertain. This CDR3 is 14 amino acids long. The V gene lost 6 bases and the J gene lost 3 bases, with 12 bases spanning the gap. Germline CDR1 reads SEHNR; CDR2 reads FQNEAQ (reference sequence). The CDR3 loop reads CASRNVLGKNIQYF. In DNA form, the CDR3 reads TGTGCCAGCAGAAACGTACTGGGCAAAAACATTCAGTACTTC.

This clonotype was detected ten times or more. The chain employs TRBV9 and TRBJ1-1; 9 bases match TRBD1. The V gene's germline CDR1 is SGDLS and CDR2 YYNGEE. The CDR3 sequence is 14 residues long. The J segment lost 3 bases and the V segment lost 3 bases, leaving 3 bases of the junction unmatched. The CDR3 loop reads CASSGTGVDTEAFF. DNA of the CDR3: TGTGCCAGCAGCGGGACAGGGGTAGACACTGAAGCTTTCTTT.

This clonotype was picked up many times. The CDR3 DNA sequence: TGTGCCAGCAGCCCCGGACAGGCGGAAGCTTTCTTT. This translates into CASSPGQAEAFF. This chain uses TRBV11-1 with TRBJ1-1; 7 bases agree with TRBD1. V gave up 5 bases and J gave up 8 bases; unmatched junction bases: 5. Germline V gene data show CDR1 as SGHAT and CDR2 as FQDESV (reference sequence). This CDR3 contains 12 residues.

This clonotype has more than one count but fewer than ten. An end of the junction differs from the germline gene, which may be a read error. The chain combines TRBV28 with TRBJ2-7; 7 bases match TRBD1. Per germline, CDR1 MDHEN and CDR2 SYDVKM. The CDR3 runs 14 residues. This chain's CDR3 is CASSLWGQSYKQYF. The CDR3 DNA follows: TGTGCCAGCAGTTTATGGGGACAGTCCTACAAGCAGTACTTC. The full variable domain, completed using reference TRBV28 and TRBJ2-7, is DVKVTQSSRYLVKRTGEKVFLECVQDMDHENMFWYRQDPGLGLRLIYFSYDVKMKEKGDIPEGYSVSREKKERFSLILESASTNQTSMYLCASSLWGQSYKQYFGPGTRLTVT.

The chain joins TRBV19 to TRBJ1-5; a weak D match, TRBD1 (5 bases). CDR1 is LNHDA and CDR2 is SQIVND in the germline V gene (reference sequence). There are 15 residues in the CDR3. V gave up 1 base and J gave up 2 bases, with 9 bases separating them. CDR3 DNA sequence: TGTGCCAGTAGTATAGCAGGGTCCCGCAATCAGCCCCAGCATTTT. Its protein is CASSIAGSRNQPQHF.

About this clonotype: Compared with germline, one end of the junction differs, possibly owing to a read error. This chain links TRBV11-3 with TRBJ2-5; D not resolved. Germline values: CDR1 SGHNT, CDR2 YENEEA. CDR3 length: 13 residues. CDR3 DNA: TGTGCCGGCAGCTTAGAAGCACAAGAGACCCAGTACTTC. Translating gives CAGSLEAQETQYF. The full variable domain, in which reference TRBV11-3 and TRBJ2-5 provide the parts outside the CDR3, is EAGVVQSPRYKIIEKKQPVAFWCNPISGHNTLYWYLQNLGQGPELLIRYENEEAVDDSQLPKDRFSAERLKGVDSTLKIQPAELGDSAVYLCAGSLEAQETQYFGPGTRLLVL.

This clonotype was detected many times. This rearrangement joins TRBV10-3 to TRBJ2-2, with 10 bases fitting TRBD2. V lost 10 bases to trimming and J lost 5 bases; unmatched junction nucleotides: 7. Germline assignment: CDR1 ENHRY and CDR2 SYGVKD. This CDR3 is 14 amino acids long. CDR3 residues: CATALAGETGELFF. CDR3 in DNA: TGTGCCACGGCCCTAGCGGGAGAAACCGGGGAGCTGTTTTTT.

The DNA for the CDR3 is TGCAGTGCTAGAGCCGGGACTCCTACCTACAATGAGCAGTTCTTC. Translated: CSARAGTPTYNEQFF. This sequence joins TRBV20-1 and TRBJ2-1; a possible D gene is TRBD2 (6 bases). The CDR3 is made up of 15 amino acids. V lost 1 base, J lost 2 bases, and 12 bases lay in between. Looked up from germline, CDR1 is DFQATT and CDR2 is SNEGSKA (reference sequence).

For this clonotype: Because the CDR3's place on the DNA is in doubt, the DNA is left out and the CDR3 is given as listed by TCRdb. V and J are TRBV12-3 or TRBV12-4 and TRBJ2-5. The CDR3 extends over 13 residues, inclusive of both ends. CDR3: CASSSSIQETQYF.